Shown below are 7 T cell receptor beta chains from a single sample sequenced in a study of T cell responses to AZD1222 COVID-19 vaccine. Sequencing was performed with immunoSEQ multiplex PCR; in TCRdb, only in-frame clones are kept and a portion is missing. The sample carries 100,000 or so clones, around nine tenths recorded once. This material consisted of peripheral blood, taken 28 days after the second AZD1222 dose. The receptor source for this set is an adult who received the AZD1222 COVID-19 vaccine.

V gene TRBV4-1 combines with J gene TRBJ2-3, with D perhaps assigned TRBD1 or TRBD2 (5 bases each). CDR3 size: 13 residues. CDR1 is MGHRA, CDR2 YSYEKL, per germline. V was shortened by 6 bases and J by 4 bases, with 11 bases between the two germline ends. Written as DNA, the CDR3 is TGCGCCAGCAGAGGGACGGCCCCAGATACGCAGTATTTT. Translating gives CASRGTAPDTQYF.

The rearrangement uses TRBV6-2 or TRBV6-3 and TRBJ1-1; no reliable D call. This CDR3 contains 15 residues. Germline V gene data show CDR1 as MNHEY and CDR2 as SVGEGT. Trimming took off 4 bases at V and 0 bases at J, with 12 bases between the two ends. CDR3 coding DNA: TGTGCCAGCAGTTCCCCCCAAACACTGAACACTGAAGCTTTCTTT. This sequence encodes CASSSPQTLNTEAFF.

Only one count was recorded for this clone. The chain carries TRBV30 and TRBJ2-7; D perhaps matches TRBD2 (5 bases). Trimming left V 4 bases short and J 0 bases short, with 13 bases between. Looked up from germline, CDR1 is GTSNPN and CDR2 is SVGIG (reference sequence). The CDR3 runs 14 residues. The CDR3 coding sequence is TGTGCCTGGAACCCGGGGTATGACTCCTACGAGCAGTACTTC. This translates into CAWNPGYDSYEQYF.

The chain is built from TRBV18 and TRBJ1-5; 7 nucleotides line up with TRBD1. V was clipped by 1 base and J by 6 bases; unmatched bases: 12. The CDR3 has 17 amino acids. CDR1 KGHSH and CDR2 LQKENI come from the germline V gene. This CDR3 is CASSPLGQVRGGQPQHF. The DNA for the CDR3 is TGTGCCAGCTCACCACTCGGACAGGTCCGCGGGGGTCAGCCCCAGCATTTT. Combining the CDR3 with reference TRBV18 and TRBJ1-5 gives the whole variable domain NAGVMQNPRHLVRRRGQEARLRCSPMKGHSHVYWYRQLPEEGLKFMVYLQKENIIDESGMPKERFSAEFPKEGPSILRIQQVVRGDSAAYFCASSPLGQVRGGQPQHFGDGTRLSIL.

The V and J genes are TRBV28 and TRBJ1-5; D unclear. CDR3 length equals 15 residues. The germline V gene has CDR1 MDHEN and CDR2 SYDVKM. Trimming left V 5 bases short and J 2 bases short, with 13 bases between. In DNA form, the CDR3 reads TGTGCCAGCAGTCTGACGACTCTGGGCAATCAGCCCCAGCATTTT. Translated: CASSLTTLGNQPQHF.

V is TRBV7-7 and J is TRBJ2-7, with unresolved D. Germline V gene data show CDR1 as SSHAT and CDR2 as FNYEAQ (reference sequence). V gave up 2 bases and J gave up 6 bases, with 14 bases separating them. The CDR3 is 14 residues long. The CDR3 nucleotides are TGTGCCAGCAGCTTATTCGGCGGCGGTGGCGAGCAGTACTTC. Amino acid sequence: CASSLFGGGGEQYF. Based on the CDR3 plus reference TRBV7-7 and TRBJ2-7, the full variable domain is GAGVSQSPRYKVTKRGQDVTLRCDPISSHATLYWYQQALGQGPEFLTYFNYEAQPDKSGLPSDRFSAERPEGSISTLTIQRTEQRDSAMYRCASSLFGGGGEQYFGPGTRLTVT.

Here the CDR3 reads CASSVVGTRSTDTQYF. The CDR3 region has the DNA TGTGCCAGCAGCGTAGTGGGGACTAGGAGCACAGATACGCAGTATTTT. The chain couples TRBV9 to TRBJ2-3, with TRBD2 matching 8 bases. The CDR3 runs to 16 residues. Germline V CDR1 and CDR2: SGDLS, YYNGEE. Germline trimming cut 0 bases from V and 0 bases from J; bases unmatched to any gene: 3.